The rows below give T cell receptor beta chains drawn from one sample of a study of cytomegalovirus exposure and HLA in healthy donors. Sequencing was performed with immunoSEQ multiplex PCR; in TCRdb, only in-frame clones are kept and a portion is missing. In the table there are around 130,000 clones, 83% of which are singletons. Sequenced sample: PBMCs. The source of these receptors is a girl aged 2-10 years in good health and CMV-seronegative. Each CDR3 is given with its conserved first and last residue. The order of the fields is CDR3 length, clone size, D gene, J gene, V gene, CDR3 protein, CDR3 DNA. D genes are given only for firm matches. Size tells how often a clone was seen (once, few, many) or the class of an expanded clone, and some rows leave it out.

len: 15; abundance: NA; d_gene: TRBD1; j_gene: TRBJ1-5; v_gene: TRBV6-1; CDR3aa: CASSEQGTGYQPQHF; CDR3nt: TGTGCCAGCAGTGAACAAGGGACAGGGTATCAGCCCCAGCATTTT
len: 14; abundance: NA; d_gene: NA; j_gene: TRBJ1-1; v_gene: TRBV7-6; CDR3aa: CASSLVQSNTEAFF; CDR3nt: TGTGCCAGCAGCTTAGTACAGTCGAACACTGAAGCTTTCTTT
len: 15; abundance: NA; d_gene: NA; j_gene: TRBJ2-1; v_gene: TRBV27; CDR3aa: CASGPTVKVYNEQFF; CDR3nt: TGTGCCAGCGGACCGACAGTGAAAGTCTACAATGAGCAGTTCTTC
len: 15; abundance: NA; d_gene: NA; j_gene: TRBJ2-3; v_gene: TRBV2; CDR3aa: CASSVGPSAFGTQYF; CDR3nt: TGTGCCAGCAGTGTGGGGCCTAGCGCTTTCGGGACGCAGTATTTT
len: 14; abundance: NA; d_gene: NA; j_gene: TRBJ2-5; v_gene: TRBV5-5; CDR3aa: CASSLAGNQETQYF; CDR3nt: TGTGCCAGCAGCTTGGCAGGGAACCAAGAGACCCAGTACTTC
len: 16; abundance: NA; d_gene: TRBD2; j_gene: TRBJ2-3; v_gene: TRBV25-1; CDR3aa: CASSEETSGRSDTQYF; CDR3nt: TGTGCCAGCAGTGAGGAGACTAGCGGGAGGTCAGATACGCAGTATTTT
len: 11; abundance: NA; d_gene: NA; j_gene: TRBJ2-1; v_gene: TRBV2; CDR3aa: CASSASVVQFF; CDR3nt: TGTGCCAGCAGTGCCTCGGTTGTGCAGTTCTTC
len: 16; abundance: NA; d_gene: TRBD1; j_gene: TRBJ1-1; v_gene: TRBV19; CDR3aa: CASSPPGRGMNTEAFF; CDR3nt: TGTGCCAGTAGCCCACCGGGCAGGGGGATGAACACTGAAGCTTTCTTT
len: 14; abundance: NA; d_gene: NA; j_gene: TRBJ1-2; v_gene: TRBV7-9; CDR3aa: CASSLDSVGGGYTF; CDR3nt: TGTGCCAGCAGCTTAGACTCCGTCGGGGGGGGCTACACCTTC
len: 14; abundance: once; d_gene: TRBD1; j_gene: TRBJ2-3; v_gene: TRBV4-2; CDR3aa: CASSQGQFADTQYF; CDR3nt: TGTGCCAGCAGCCAGGGACAGTTCGCAGATACGCAGTATTTT
len: 14; abundance: NA; d_gene: NA; j_gene: TRBJ2-2; v_gene: TRBV25-1; CDR3aa: CASSEGRDTGELFF; CDR3nt: TGTGCCAGCAGTGAAGGCCGGGACACCGGGGAGCTGTTTTTT
len: 15; abundance: NA; d_gene: TRBD1; j_gene: TRBJ2-1; v_gene: TRBV27; CDR3aa: CASSLSGQGSYEQFF; CDR3nt: TGTGCCAGCAGCCTATCGGGACAGGGTAGCTATGAGCAGTTCTTC
len: 16; abundance: NA; d_gene: TRBD1; j_gene: TRBJ1-1; v_gene: TRBV19; CDR3aa: CASNPGQRLINTEAFF; CDR3nt: TGTGCCAGTAATCCGGGACAGCGGCTAATCAACACTGAAGCTTTCTTT
len: 16; abundance: once; d_gene: TRBD2; j_gene: TRBJ2-5; v_gene: TRBV4-3; CDR3aa: CASSHGTSGGSETQYF; CDR3nt: TGCGCCAGCAGCCATGGGACTAGCGGGGGGTCGGAGACCCAGTACTTC
len: 17; abundance: NA; d_gene: TRBD1; j_gene: TRBJ2-2; v_gene: TRBV27; CDR3aa: CASSFNIDRADTGELFF; CDR3nt: TGTGCCAGCAGTTTCAATATTGACAGGGCTGACACCGGGGAGCTGTTTTTT
len: 17; abundance: NA; d_gene: NA; j_gene: TRBJ2-3; v_gene: TRBV4-3; CDR3aa: CASSQWHRETRGNTQYF; CDR3nt: TGCGCCAGCAGCCAATGGCATAGGGAGACTAGGGGTAATACGCAGTATTTT
len: 13; abundance: NA; d_gene: NA; j_gene: TRBJ2-1; v_gene: TRBV4-1; CDR3aa: CASSLTGQGEQFF; CDR3nt: TGCGCCAGCAGCCTCACAGGTCAGGGCGAGCAGTTCTTC
len: 15; abundance: NA; d_gene: TRBD1; j_gene: TRBJ2-7; v_gene: TRBV4-3; CDR3aa: CASSQTGTGRDEQYF; CDR3nt: TGCGCCAGCAGCCAGACCGGGACAGGGAGGGACGAGCAGTACTTC
len: 15; abundance: few; d_gene: TRBD1; j_gene: TRBJ1-1; v_gene: TRBV6-5; CDR3aa: CASSAGGPGNTEAFF; CDR3nt: TGTGCCAGCAGTGCAGGGGGCCCGGGGAACACTGAAGCTTTCTTT
len: 14; abundance: NA; d_gene: TRBD1; j_gene: TRBJ2-1; v_gene: TRBV2; CDR3aa: CASSPDRASDEQFF; CDR3nt: TGTGCCAGCAGCCCGGACAGGGCTAGTGATGAGCAGTTCTTC
len: 16; abundance: NA; d_gene: TRBD2; j_gene: TRBJ2-1; v_gene: TRBV11-2; CDR3aa: CASSPAPSGKFDEQFF; CDR3nt: TGTGCCAGCAGCCCCGCGCCTAGCGGGAAATTTGATGAGCAGTTCTTC
len: 14; abundance: NA; d_gene: NA; j_gene: TRBJ1-2; v_gene: TRBV9; CDR3aa: CASSVDQGISGYTF; CDR3nt: TGTGCCAGCAGCGTAGATCAGGGGATCAGTGGCTACACCTTC
len: 18; abundance: NA; d_gene: NA; j_gene: TRBJ2-6; v_gene: TRBV7-8; CDR3aa: CASSLSAGNDSGANVLTF; CDR3nt: TGTGCCAGCAGCTTATCGGCCGGGAACGACTCTGGGGCCAACGTCCTGACTTTC
len: 18; abundance: NA; d_gene: TRBD2; j_gene: TRBJ2-4; v_gene: TRBV18; CDR3aa: CASSPIPGASGKVNIQYF; CDR3nt: TGTGCCAGCTCACCAATCCCGGGTGCCAGCGGGAAGGTGAACATTCAGTACTTC
len: 16; abundance: NA; d_gene: TRBD1; j_gene: TRBJ1-5; v_gene: TRBV19; CDR3aa: CASSRTGGNGNQPQHF; CDR3nt: TGTGCCAGTAGTAGGACAGGGGGGAACGGCAATCAGCCCCAGCATTTT
len: 16; abundance: NA; d_gene: TRBD2; j_gene: TRBJ2-5; v_gene: TRBV25-1; CDR3aa: CASSGSGLAEQETQYF; CDR3nt: TGTGCCAGCAGTGGCTCGGGACTAGCGGAGCAAGAGACCCAGTACTTC
len: 14; abundance: NA; d_gene: NA; j_gene: TRBJ2-2; v_gene: TRBV19; CDR3aa: CASSPLPNTGELFF; CDR3nt: TGTGCCAGTAGCCCTCTACCGAACACCGGGGAGCTGTTTTTT
len: 16; abundance: NA; d_gene: TRBD1; j_gene: TRBJ2-1; v_gene: TRBV9; CDR3aa: CASSPSSTGRLHEQFF; CDR3nt: TGTGCCAGCAGCCCTTCCTCGACAGGGCGTTTACATGAGCAGTTCTTC
len: 12; abundance: few; d_gene: NA; j_gene: TRBJ2-7; v_gene: TRBV30; CDR3aa: CAWSVGGYEQYF; CDR3nt: TGTGCCTGGAGTGTAGGGGGCTACGAGCAGTACTTC
len: 15; abundance: NA; d_gene: NA; j_gene: TRBJ1-5; v_gene: TRBV4-1; CDR3aa: CASSQGEVGYQPQHF; CDR3nt: TGCGCCAGCAGCCAAGGGGAGGTGGGGTATCAGCCCCAGCATTTT
len: 15; abundance: once; d_gene: TRBD1; j_gene: TRBJ1-1; v_gene: TRBV7-9; CDR3aa: CASSLVSGGYTEAFF; CDR3nt: TGTGCCAGCAGCTTAGTATCAGGGGGCTACACTGAAGCTTTCTTT
len: 16; abundance: once; d_gene: TRBD2; j_gene: TRBJ2-3; v_gene: TRBV30; CDR3aa: CAWNSGLAGITDTQYF; CDR3nt: TGTGCCTGGAACTCGGGACTAGCGGGAATCACAGATACGCAGTATTTT
len: 16; abundance: NA; d_gene: NA; j_gene: TRBJ2-2; v_gene: TRBV4-1; CDR3aa: CASSRGQPENTGELFF; CDR3nt: TGCGCCAGCAGCCGCGGACAGCCGGAGAACACCGGGGAGCTGTTTTTT
len: 14; abundance: NA; d_gene: NA; j_gene: TRBJ2-7; v_gene: TRBV2; CDR3aa: CASSFRERGYEQYF; CDR3nt: TGTGCCAGCAGTTTCCGGGAGAGAGGATACGAGCAGTACTTC
len: 16; abundance: NA; d_gene: TRBD1; j_gene: TRBJ1-1; v_gene: TRBV9; CDR3aa: CASSVAGTGMNTEAFF; CDR3nt: TGTGCCAGCAGCGTAGCGGGGACAGGGATGAACACTGAAGCTTTCTTT
len: 14; abundance: NA; d_gene: NA; j_gene: TRBJ1-1; v_gene: TRBV7-9; CDR3aa: CASSLQGMNTEAFF; CDR3nt: TGTGCCAGCAGCTTGCAGGGGATGAACACTGAAGCTTTCTTT
len: 13; abundance: NA; d_gene: NA; j_gene: TRBJ2-7; v_gene: TRBV13; CDR3aa: CASSLDSSYEQYF; CDR3nt: TGTGCCAGCAGTTTAGACAGCTCCTACGAGCAGTACTTC
len: 14; abundance: NA; d_gene: NA; j_gene: TRBJ2-3; v_gene: TRBV9; CDR3aa: CASSVSSSTDTQYF; CDR3nt: TGTGCCAGCAGCGTGTCCAGTAGCACAGATACGCAGTATTTT
len: 15; abundance: NA; d_gene: NA; j_gene: TRBJ1-2; v_gene: TRBV2; CDR3aa: CASSARSQRDYGYTF; CDR3nt: TGTGCCAGCAGTGCCAGGAGCCAGAGGGACTATGGCTACACCTTC
len: 16; abundance: NA; d_gene: TRBD1; j_gene: TRBJ2-5; v_gene: TRBV7-3; CDR3aa: CASSLTSQGAQETQYF; CDR3nt: TGTGCCAGCAGCTTAACTTCACAGGGGGCGCAAGAGACCCAGTACTTC
len: 14; abundance: NA; d_gene: TRBD1; j_gene: TRBJ1-5; v_gene: TRBV19; CDR3aa: CASSRDRSNQPQHF; CDR3nt: TGTGCCAGTAGCAGGGACAGGTCAAATCAGCCCCAGCATTTT
len: 11; abundance: NA; d_gene: NA; j_gene: TRBJ2-7; v_gene: TRBV10-2; CDR3aa: CATSVGYEQYF; CDR3nt: TGCGCCACCAGTGTCGGGTACGAGCAGTACTTC
len: 12; abundance: NA; d_gene: TRBD2; j_gene: TRBJ2-1; v_gene: TRBV23-1; CDR3aa: CASSGEGTIKFF; CDR3nt: TGCGCCAGCAGTGGGGAGGGGACGATAAAGTTCTTC
len: 17; abundance: NA; d_gene: NA; j_gene: TRBJ2-1; v_gene: TRBV28; CDR3aa: CASSFGGMVGSYNEQFF; CDR3nt: TGTGCCAGCAGTTTCGGGGGTATGGTCGGCTCCTACAATGAGCAGTTCTTC
len: 16; abundance: few; d_gene: TRBD1; j_gene: TRBJ2-7; v_gene: TRBV5-1; CDR3aa: CASSLGGGQGVYEQYF; CDR3nt: TGCGCCAGCAGCTTAGGAGGGGGACAGGGGGTTTACGAGCAGTACTTC
len: 15; abundance: NA; d_gene: TRBD1; j_gene: TRBJ2-5; v_gene: TRBV5-5; CDR3aa: CASSFGSGGGETQYF; CDR3nt: TGTGCCAGCAGCTTCGGGTCAGGGGGTGGGGAGACCCAGTACTTC
len: 13; abundance: NA; d_gene: TRBD1; j_gene: TRBJ2-1; v_gene: TRBV19; CDR3aa: CASSRTGGDEQFF; CDR3nt: TGTGCCAGTAGTAGGACAGGGGGCGATGAGCAGTTCTTC
len: 15; abundance: once; d_gene: TRBD2; j_gene: TRBJ2-5; v_gene: TRBV27; CDR3aa: CASPMQAGASETQYF; CDR3nt: TGTGCCAGCCCCATGCAGGCGGGAGCCTCAGAGACCCAGTACTTC
len: 11; abundance: once; d_gene: TRBD1; j_gene: TRBJ1-1; v_gene: TRBV4-2; CDR3aa: CASSPGGEAFF; CDR3nt: TGTGCCAGCAGCCCAGGGGGGGAAGCTTTCTTT
len: 15; abundance: NA; d_gene: NA; j_gene: TRBJ1-2; v_gene: TRBV29-1; CDR3aa: CSVEPPSGYQYGYTF; CDR3nt: TGCAGCGTCGAACCACCCTCGGGATACCAATATGGCTACACCTTC
len: 12; abundance: NA; d_gene: NA; j_gene: TRBJ1-1; v_gene: TRBV7-9; CDR3aa: CASNSGSTEAFF; CDR3nt: TGTGCCAGCAATTCGGGGAGCACTGAAGCTTTCTTT
len: 13; abundance: NA; d_gene: NA; j_gene: TRBJ2-5; v_gene: TRBV7-9; CDR3aa: CASSLGLQETQYF; CDR3nt: TGTGCCAGCAGCTTAGGGTTGCAGGAGACCCAGTACTTC
len: 16; abundance: NA; d_gene: NA; j_gene: TRBJ2-3; v_gene: TRBV4-2; CDR3aa: CASSQDPRRGTDTQYF; CDR3nt: TGTGCCAGCAGCCAAGATCCTAGAAGGGGGACAGATACGCAGTATTTT
len: 16; abundance: once; d_gene: NA; j_gene: TRBJ2-7; v_gene: TRBV27; CDR3aa: CASSSNPYSGNYEQYF; CDR3nt: TGTGCCAGCAGTTCCAACCCCTACTCTGGTAACTACGAGCAGTACTTC
len: 13; abundance: once; d_gene: NA; j_gene: TRBJ2-1; v_gene: TRBV30; CDR3aa: CAWSTTGGNEQFF; CDR3nt: TGTGCCTGGTCCACGACTGGAGGCAATGAGCAGTTCTTC
len: 16; abundance: few; d_gene: TRBD2; j_gene: TRBJ2-2; v_gene: TRBV13; CDR3aa: CASSPLVAGVNGELFF; CDR3nt: TGTGCCAGCAGCCCCCTGGTAGCGGGAGTGAACGGGGAGCTGTTTTTT
len: 16; abundance: NA; d_gene: NA; j_gene: TRBJ1-3; v_gene: TRBV6-6; CDR3aa: CASSYLRGGSGNTIYF; CDR3nt: TGTGCCAGCAGTTACCTAAGGGGGGGCTCTGGAAACACCATATATTTT
len: 16; abundance: NA; d_gene: TRBD1; j_gene: TRBJ1-5; v_gene: TRBV7-9; CDR3aa: CASSPTTGWSNQPQHF; CDR3nt: TGTGCCAGCAGCCCAACGACAGGGTGGAGCAATCAGCCCCAGCATTTT
len: 15; abundance: NA; d_gene: TRBD1; j_gene: TRBJ2-3; v_gene: TRBV13; CDR3aa: CASSSDRGALYTQYF; CDR3nt: TGTGCCAGCAGCTCTGACAGGGGAGCTCTCTATACGCAGTATTTT
len: 12; abundance: NA; d_gene: NA; j_gene: TRBJ1-2; v_gene: TRBV28; CDR3aa: CASSLGGLRGTF; CDR3nt: TGTGCCAGCAGTTTAGGAGGCCTTCGGGGCACCTTC